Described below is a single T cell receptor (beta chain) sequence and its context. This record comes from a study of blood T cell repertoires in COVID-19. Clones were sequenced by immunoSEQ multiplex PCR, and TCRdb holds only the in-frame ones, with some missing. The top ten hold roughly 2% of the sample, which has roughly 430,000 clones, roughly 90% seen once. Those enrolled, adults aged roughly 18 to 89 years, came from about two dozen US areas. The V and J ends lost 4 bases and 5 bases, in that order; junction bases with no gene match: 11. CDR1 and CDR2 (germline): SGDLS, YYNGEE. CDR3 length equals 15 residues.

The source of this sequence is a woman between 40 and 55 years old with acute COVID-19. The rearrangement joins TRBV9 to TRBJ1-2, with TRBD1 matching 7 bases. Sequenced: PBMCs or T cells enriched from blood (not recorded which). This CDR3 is CASSPLPPTGYGYTF. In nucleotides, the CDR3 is TGTGCCAGCAGCCCCCTCCCCCCGACAGGGTATGGCTACACCTTC. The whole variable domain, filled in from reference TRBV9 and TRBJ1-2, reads DSGVTQTPKHLITATGQRVTLRCSPRSGDLSVYWYQQSLDQGLQFLIQYYNGEERAKGNILERFSAQQFPDLHSELNLSSLELGDSALYFCASSPLPPTGYGYTFGSGTRLTVV.